This T cell receptor (beta chain) was identified during a study of T cell responses to AZD1222 COVID-19 vaccine. Whole-study findings and limits: In the spike-specific TCR repertoire, nearly half reportedly target unmutated variant regions. Regions 160-218 and 743-854 dominated among vaccine-associated CD4 TCRs spanning spike. White British people made up most donors, females outnumbered males, and clonal diversity was possibly underestimated. With two AZD1222 doses given, Spike-specific TCR breadth and depth both rose.

Libraries were prepared by immunoSEQ multiplex PCR; TCRdb keeps only in-frame clonotypes and omits some of them. The sample has some 140,000 clones, roughly 90% seen once; the top ten hold 18%. Only one count was recorded for this clone. Its antigen is not known. Deletions cut 1 base from V and 4 bases from J, with 14 bases between. The CDR3 contains 15 residues. Germline lookup yields CDR1 LNHNV and CDR2 YYDKDF (reference sequence). The specimen was peripheral blood, collected on day 0 of AZD1222 vaccination. The V gene is TRBV15, the J gene TRBJ2-7; tentatively, D is TRBD1 or TRBD2 (7 bases each). The TCR comes from an adult in good health. CDR3 in DNA: TGTGCCACCAGCAGAGGGGAGGGGGCTAGGTACGAGCAGTACTTC. It specifies CATSRGEGARYEQYF.